A selection of T cell receptor beta chains follows, all from one sample in a study of CD8+CD57+ T cells in acquired aplastic anemia. TCRdb re-analysed the reads in MiXCR, keeping a single row per CDR3 protein. This sample has about 160,000 distinct CDR3 sequences, with 40% to 55% found just once. The sample was sorted CD4+, CD8+, or CD8+CD57+ T cells (not recorded which) from PBMCs. The receptor source for this set is a human donor with aplastic anemia. Both conserved end residues are part of each CDR3. D genes are given only for firm matches. The size of a clone is reported for some rows only, either as once, few or many, or as a class for expanded clones.

clone_size: NA
d_call: NA
j_call: TRBJ1-2
v_call: TRBV18
cdr3_aa: CASSPSSGANYGYTF
cdr3_nt: TGTGCCAGCTCACCGTCAAGCGGAGCTAACTATGGCTACACCTTC

clone_size: few
d_call: NA
j_call: TRBJ1-5
v_call: TRBV5-5
cdr3_aa: CASSLSVGANQPQHF
cdr3_nt: TGTGCCAGCAGCTTATCAGTGGGGGCCAATCAGCCCCAGCATTTT

clone_size: many
d_call: NA
j_call: TRBJ1-1
v_call: TRBV6-1
cdr3_aa: CASSEWGSTEAFF
cdr3_nt: TGTGCCAGCAGTGAGTGGGGTAGCACTGAAGCTTTCTTT

clone_size: NA
d_call: NA
j_call: TRBJ2-7
v_call: TRBV24-1
cdr3_aa: CATSDTIDSYEQYF
cdr3_nt: TGTGCCACCAGTGATACGATCGACAGTTACGAGCAGTACTTC

clone_size: NA
d_call: NA
j_call: TRBJ1-6
v_call: TRBV10-2
cdr3_aa: CASSEQGQRSSPLHF
cdr3_nt: TGCGCCAGCAGTGAACAAGGACAGCGGAGTTCACCCCTCCACTTT

clone_size: many
d_call: NA
j_call: TRBJ1-2
v_call: TRBV5-6
cdr3_aa: CASSPAGAPYGYTF
cdr3_nt: TGTGCCAGCAGCCCGGCAGGGGCTCCCTATGGCTACACCTTC

clone_size: few
d_call: NA
j_call: TRBJ2-1
v_call: TRBV6-2/TRBV6-3
cdr3_aa: CASSYSERINDNEQFF
cdr3_nt: TGTGCCAGCAGTTACAGCGAGCGGATAAATGACAATGAGCAGTTCTTC

clone_size: NA
d_call: NA
j_call: TRBJ1-1
v_call: TRBV24-1
cdr3_aa: CATKTGENTEAFF
cdr3_nt: TGTGCCACCAAAACAGGCGAGAACACTGAAGCTTTCTTT

clone_size: medium-sized
d_call: NA
j_call: TRBJ1-1
v_call: TRBV15
cdr3_aa: CATSAHSNTEAFF
cdr3_nt: TGTGCCACCAGCGCGCATTCTAACACTGAAGCTTTCTTT

clone_size: many
d_call: TRBD2
j_call: TRBJ2-7
v_call: TRBV2
cdr3_aa: CASSEAGTSAYEQYF
cdr3_nt: TGTGCCAGCAGTGAAGCCGGGACTAGCGCCTACGAGCAGTACTTC

clone_size: NA
d_call: TRBD2
j_call: TRBJ2-1
v_call: TRBV10-3
cdr3_aa: CAISESVREADNEQFF
cdr3_nt: TGTGCCATCAGTGAATCAGTCCGGGAGGCCGACAATGAGCAGTTCTTC

clone_size: NA
d_call: NA
j_call: TRBJ1-1
v_call: TRBV28
cdr3_aa: CASLLEHTNTEAFF
cdr3_nt: TGTGCCAGCCTATTAGAACATACGAACACTGAAGCTTTCTTT

clone_size: few
d_call: TRBD1
j_call: TRBJ1-2
v_call: TRBV24-1
cdr3_aa: CATSDTGTGHGYTF
cdr3_nt: TGTGCCACCAGTGATACCGGGACAGGACACGGCTACACCTTC

clone_size: NA
d_call: TRBD2
j_call: TRBJ2-7
v_call: TRBV4-1
cdr3_aa: CASSLEGGGLGEQYF
cdr3_nt: TGCGCCAGCAGCCTCGAGGGGGGGGGACTAGGAGAGCAGTACTTC

clone_size: many
d_call: NA
j_call: TRBJ2-7
v_call: TRBV12-5
cdr3_aa: CASGEQSYEQYF
cdr3_nt: TGTGCTAGTGGCGAACAGAGCTACGAGCAGTACTTC

clone_size: many
d_call: TRBD2
j_call: TRBJ2-7
v_call: TRBV20-1
cdr3_aa: CSVGTSGNYEQYF
cdr3_nt: TGCAGTGTTGGGACTAGCGGGAACTACGAGCAGTACTTC

clone_size: many
d_call: NA
j_call: TRBJ2-1
v_call: TRBV5-1
cdr3_aa: CASSSPLNSANEQFF
cdr3_nt: TGCGCCAGCAGCTCCCCCTTAAATAGCGCCAATGAGCAGTTCTTC

clone_size: NA
d_call: NA
j_call: TRBJ1-4
v_call: TRBV25-1
cdr3_aa: CASRPWGGGNEKLFF
cdr3_nt: TGTGCCAGCCGGCCGTGGGGGGGAGGAAATGAAAAACTGTTTTTT

clone_size: NA
d_call: TRBD2
j_call: TRBJ2-3
v_call: TRBV15
cdr3_aa: CATSRDNAGGTDTQYF
cdr3_nt: TGTGCCACCAGCAGAGATAACGCGGGAGGAACAGATACGCAGTATTTT

clone_size: few
d_call: TRBD2
j_call: TRBJ2-7
v_call: TRBV28
cdr3_aa: CATGRIVGGLGGF
cdr3_nt: TGTGCCACCGGTCGAATTGTCGGGGGACTAGGGGGCTTC

clone_size: few
d_call: NA
j_call: TRBJ2-2
v_call: TRBV6-6
cdr3_aa: CASSSIGLQNTGELFF
cdr3_nt: TGTGCCAGCAGCTCCATCGGCCTCCAGAACACCGGGGAGCTGTTTTTT

clone_size: NA
d_call: NA
j_call: TRBJ2-6
v_call: TRBV15
cdr3_aa: CATSRDSSSGANVLTF
cdr3_nt: TGTGCCACCAGCAGAGATTCTTCCTCTGGGGCCAACGTCCTGACTTTC

clone_size: NA
d_call: NA
j_call: TRBJ2-7
v_call: TRBV18
cdr3_aa: CASSPQGNEQYF
cdr3_nt: TGTGCCAGCTCACCACAAGGCAACGAGCAGTACTTC

clone_size: NA
d_call: TRBD2
j_call: TRBJ2-5
v_call: TRBV28
cdr3_aa: CASSPGRAQYF
cdr3_nt: TGTGCCAGCAGTCCGGGGAGGGCCCAATACTTC

clone_size: few
d_call: NA
j_call: TRBJ2-5
v_call: TRBV6-2/TRBV6-3
cdr3_aa: CASSRPGPRETQYF
cdr3_nt: TGTGCCAGCAGCAGGCCCGGGCCTCGGGAGACCCAGTACTTC

clone_size: NA
d_call: NA
j_call: TRBJ2-7
v_call: TRBV27
cdr3_aa: CASSFSRVSYEQYF
cdr3_nt: TGTGCCAGCAGTTTTTCCAGGGTATCCTACGAGCAGTACTTC

clone_size: many
d_call: NA
j_call: TRBJ2-7
v_call: TRBV7-9
cdr3_aa: CASSQAFGGSYEQYF
cdr3_nt: TGTGCCAGCAGCCAAGCGTTCGGGGGATCCTACGAGCAGTACTTC

clone_size: many
d_call: NA
j_call: TRBJ1-5
v_call: TRBV19
cdr3_aa: CASSANRVNQPQHF
cdr3_nt: TGTGCCAGTAGTGCCAACAGGGTCAATCAGCCCCAGCATTTT

clone_size: NA
d_call: TRBD2
j_call: TRBJ2-1
v_call: TRBV7-9
cdr3_aa: CASSRNSGTSGSPSYNEQFF
cdr3_nt: TGTGCCAGCAGCCGAAACTCCGGGACTAGCGGGAGCCCCTCCTACAATGAGCAGTTCTTC

clone_size: NA
d_call: NA
j_call: TRBJ1-2
v_call: TRBV7-2
cdr3_aa: CASSEGGNGYGYTF
cdr3_nt: TGTGCCAGCAGCGAAGGGGGGAACGGCTACGGCTACACCTTC

clone_size: NA
d_call: NA
j_call: TRBJ1-1
v_call: TRBV29-1
cdr3_aa: CSVGGRDTEAFF
cdr3_nt: TGCAGCGTAGGAGGGAGGGACACTGAAGCTTTCTTT

clone_size: few
d_call: NA
j_call: TRBJ1-3
v_call: TRBV6-5
cdr3_aa: CASSYGRRDSGNTIYF
cdr3_nt: TGTGCCAGCAGTTACGGGCGCAGAGACTCTGGAAACACCATATATTTT

clone_size: NA
d_call: TRBD1
j_call: TRBJ2-7
v_call: TRBV19
cdr3_aa: CASSISRDSSYEQYF
cdr3_nt: TGTGCCAGCAGTATCAGCCGGGACAGCTCCTACGAGCAGTACTTC

clone_size: many
d_call: TRBD1
j_call: TRBJ2-5
v_call: TRBV7-6
cdr3_aa: CASSLGTGNFQETQYF
cdr3_nt: TGTGCCAGCAGCTTAGGGACAGGGAACTTTCAAGAGACCCAGTACTTC

clone_size: many
d_call: NA
j_call: TRBJ1-1
v_call: TRBV19
cdr3_aa: CASSIPGRTEAFF
cdr3_nt: TGTGCCAGTAGTATTCCGGGCAGGACTGAAGCTTTCTTT

clone_size: many
d_call: TRBD2
j_call: TRBJ2-7
v_call: TRBV18
cdr3_aa: CASSQGTSGNQPYEQYF
cdr3_nt: TGTGCCAGCTCACAAGGGACTAGCGGGAATCAACCCTACGAGCAGTACTTC

clone_size: NA
d_call: NA
j_call: TRBJ2-3
v_call: TRBV19
cdr3_aa: CASQLSTQYF
cdr3_nt: TGTGCCAGCCAGCTAAGTACGCAGTATTTT

clone_size: few
d_call: TRBD2
j_call: TRBJ2-5
v_call: TRBV18
cdr3_aa: CASSRAGEQETQYF
cdr3_nt: TGTGCCAGCTCACGTGCGGGAGAACAAGAGACCCAGTACTTC

clone_size: NA
d_call: NA
j_call: TRBJ2-3
v_call: TRBV10-3
cdr3_aa: CASRRGEADTQYF
cdr3_nt: TGTGCCAGCAGACGTGGGGAGGCAGATACGCAGTATTTT

clone_size: NA
d_call: NA
j_call: TRBJ2-7
v_call: TRBV20-1
cdr3_aa: CSAKPGSSYEQYF
cdr3_nt: TGCAGTGCCAAACCCGGGAGCTCCTACGAGCAGTACTTC

clone_size: NA
d_call: TRBD2
j_call: TRBJ2-1
v_call: TRBV15
cdr3_aa: CATSRLAGGNEQFF
cdr3_nt: TGTGCCACCAGCAGACTAGCGGGAGGTAATGAGCAGTTCTTC

clone_size: many
d_call: TRBD1
j_call: TRBJ1-1
v_call: TRBV29-1
cdr3_aa: CSVRTGEDTEAFF
cdr3_nt: TGCAGCGTCAGGACAGGGGAGGACACTGAAGCTTTCTTT